This T cell receptor beta chain originates from a study of identical twins. Concerning this clonotype: Its antigen is unknown.

General study findings and limits: Where beta out-of-frame sequences were concerned, excess twin sharing was weaker.

Each CDR3 protein is one row after TCRdb ran MiXCR on the 5' RACE reads. The sample holds fewer than 500,000 distinct CDR3 sequences, about 24% seen once. Separately, the same data were catalogued under a study of T cells expressing NK-cell markers. Turning to that study: Within the sequenced cohort of eight donors, seven exhibited HCMV seropositivity and one was seronegative. Several experiments employed an anti-gamma-delta TCR antibody to confine sorting to alpha-beta TCR T cells. The CD3+CD56-NKG2C+ fraction of a handful of donors was also led by these clonotypes.

This TCR derives from a young woman in good health. Sequencing was performed on CD4+ T cells sorted from blood.

The CDR3 region is CASSLVRGGRLQETQYF. CDR3 bases: TGCGCCAGCAGCTTGGTGCGGGGGGGTAGGCTCCAAGAGACCCAGTACTTC. This chain uses TRBV5-1 with TRBJ2-5; 9 bases map to TRBD2. The CDR3 sequence is 17 residues long. Trimming cost V 0 bases and J 1 base; bases outside gene matches: 7. Germline CDR1 and CDR2: SGHRS and YFSETQ. The full variable domain, completed using reference TRBV5-1 and TRBJ2-5, is KAGVTQTPRYLIKTRGQQVTLSCSPISGHRSVSWYQQTPGQGLQFLFEYFSETQRNKGNFPGRFSGRQFSNSRSEMNVSTLELGDSALYLCASSLVRGGRLQETQYFGPGTRLLVL.